This TCR beta chain was recorded in a study of CD8+CD57+ T cells in acquired aplastic anemia. About the study: The study obtained 11 million or so reads on average for CD4+ cells from healthy donors. The study's findings and limits: No significant difference in CD8+ Simpson's diversity was found between patients and controls. Around 30 sequences, all CD8+ CDR3, were shared between patients and controls.

The germline gives CDR1 SGHTA, CDR2 FQGTGA. CDR3 length: 13 amino acids. The ends were cut back, 5 bases at V and 5 bases at J, with 9 bases in the middle. In this sample, this clonotype turned up many times. What it binds is not known. Profiling of TCR beta VDJ combinations and CDR3 sequences used genomic DNA as template. Using its own MiXCR run on the reads, TCRdb lists one record per CDR3 protein. The sample lists a few hundred thousand distinct CDR3 sequences, almost 35% occurring once. Sequences were obtained from sorted CD4+, CD8+, or CD8+CD57+ T cells (not recorded which) from PBMCs. This TCR was recovered from a human donor in good health, serving as a control. This chain links TRBV7-3 with TRBJ2-2; the D gene is possibly TRBD2 (6 bases). In nucleotides, the CDR3 is TGTGCCAGCAGCGTCCGGGGGACCGGGGAGCTGTTTTTT. It codes for CASSVRGTGELFF.